These 17 T cell receptor beta chains were all obtained from the same sample, sequenced in a study of T cells in women clearing cervical HPV infection. Clones were read by immunoSEQ multiplex PCR, and TCRdb kept only the in-frame ones, dropping some. This sample's table has approximately 15,000 clones. Sequencing was done on a sample of blood buffy coat. The origin of the receptors is a woman aged 18 to 75 with a cervical HPV16 infection that either progressed to CIN3+ or cleared (not recorded which).

CDR3 sequence reads: CASSQDNTGGSGNTIYF. The sequenced CDR3 bases are TGCGCCAGCAGCCAAGACAACACAGGGGGCTCTGGAAACACC. V gene TRBV4-1 combines with J gene TRBJ1-3; 8 positions match TRBD1. The CDR3 extends 3 residues past the end of the read, so its final part is completed from the germline J gene. Trimming cost V 0 bases and J 0 bases; bases outside gene matches: 4. There are 17 residues in the CDR3. In germline, CDR1 is MGHRA, CDR2 YSYEKL.

In the case of this clone: The CDR3 extends 3 residues past the end of the read, so its final part is completed from the germline J gene. The chain is built from TRBV7-9 and TRBJ2-7, with D perhaps assigned TRBD1 or TRBD2 (5 bases each). V lost 2 bases and J 6 bases, leaving 14 bases between the germline ends. The CDR3 is made up of 14 amino acids. CDR1 is SEHNR and CDR2 is FQNEAQ in the germline V gene (reference sequence). CDR3 amino acids: CASSLLERGVEQYF. The covered CDR3 bases are TGTGCCAGCAGCTTACTCGAGAGGGGCGTCGAG.

A note on this clone: The read terminates 3 residues before the CDR3 end, so the remaining end is supplied by the germline J gene. The chain employs TRBV7-9 and TRBJ1-2, with a possible D match to TRBD1 (6 bases). Germline V gene lookup returns CDR1 SEHNR and CDR2 FQNEAQ (reference sequence). The CDR3 extends over 14 amino acids. Trimming stripped 3 bases from V and 2 bases from J, with 10 bases between. The DNA read from the CDR3 is TGTGCCAGCAGCTTGGGGGGGCGGAACTATGGC. Residues: CASSLGGRNYG. The complete CDR3 sequence is CASSLGGRNYGYTF.

Comments on this clone: The read is 3 residues too short to cover the CDR3 end, so that end is filled in from the germline J gene. The gene calls are TRBV6-2 or TRBV6-3 and TRBJ2-7; 7 bases match TRBD1. Germline CDR1 MNHEY, CDR2 SVGEGT. Trimming took 2 bases from V and 1 from J; bases not matched to a gene: 2. CDR3 length: 14 amino acids. CDR3 residues: CASSYGDSSYEQYF. The CDR3 DNA, read in part, is TGTGCCAGCAGTTACGGGGACAGTTCCTACGAG.

Concerning this clone itself: From the germline J gene comes the end of the CDR3, since the read stops 3 residues before it. The chain links TRBV10-2 to TRBJ2-7; D remains ambiguous. Trimming pared 3 bases from V and 0 bases from J, leaving 9 bases between. In germline, CDR1 is WSHSY, CDR2 SAAADI. The CDR3 contains 14 residues. The CDR3 bases that were read are TGCGCCAGCAGTGACCCAGGAAACTCCTACGAG. This translates into CASSDPGNSYE. The CDR3 reads in full as CASSDPGNSYEQYF.

Turning to this clone: The read halts 3 residues ahead of the CDR3 end, with the missing end drawn from the germline J gene. J is TRBJ2-3 and V is TRBV20-1, with TRBD2 identical over 10 bases. CDR3 length: 17 residues. Per germline, CDR1 DFQATT and CDR2 SNEGSKA (reference sequence). V lost 1 base to trimming and J lost 2 bases; unmatched junction nucleotides: 9. The DNA read from the CDR3 is TGCAGTGCTAGAGCGGTGGATAGCGGGGGGAACACAGATACG. It translates to CSARAVDSGGNTDT. The CDR3 in full is CSARAVDSGGNTDTQYF.

Remarks on this clone: The observed sequence ends 3 residues before the CDR3 terminus, with the missing tail filled in from the germline J gene. The J gene is TRBJ2-1, the V gene TRBV5-1; D perhaps matches TRBD1 (6 bases). The CDR3 extends over 14 amino acids. V was shortened by 4 bases and J by 5 bases, with 13 bases between the two germline ends. Germline V CDR1 and CDR2: SGHRS, YFSETQ. Incomplete CDR3 DNA: TGCGCCAGCAGCATACAGACAGGAAACAATGAG. Translated, it gives CASSIQTGNNE. The full-length CDR3 reads as CASSIQTGNNEQFF.

A note on this clone: Germline is not matched at one junction end, which may reflect a read error. Sequencing ends 3 residues short of the CDR3 end; the germline J gene provides the rest. The chain uses TRBV6-1 and TRBJ1-1; no definite D call. Germline values: CDR1 MNHNS, CDR2 SASEGT. The CDR3 has 14 residues. The part of the CDR3 DNA that was read is TGTGCCAGCAGTGATTTCGGATTTAACACTAAA. It yields the protein CASSDFGFNTK. The complete CDR3 sequence is CASSDFGFNTKAFF.

Turning to this clone: The sequenced fragment ends 3 residues before the CDR3 boundary, so the rest is inferred from the germline J gene. The rearrangement uses TRBV18 and TRBJ2-2, with 7 bases fitting TRBD2. The length of the CDR3 is 16 residues. V lost 0 bases and J lost 0; bases outside the gene matches: 1. Germline CDR1 reads KGHSH; CDR2 reads LQKENI. The CDR3: CASSPPGGSNTGELFF. The sequenced part of the CDR3 DNA is TGTGCCAGCTCACCACCCGGGGGGTCGAACACCGGGGAG. Full variable domain (remainder filled in from reference TRBV18 and TRBJ2-2): NAGVMQNPRHLVRRRGQEARLRCSPMKGHSHVYWYRQLPEEGLKFMVYLQKENIIDESGMPKERFSAEFPKEGPSILRIQQVVRGDSAAYFCASSPPGGSNTGELFFGEGSRLTVL.

The sequenced part of the CDR3 DNA is TGTGCCATCAGTGAAGGAGAGACC. Translating gives CAISEGET. The full CDR3 protein reads CAISEGETQYF. This chain uses TRBV10-3 with TRBJ2-5, with D unclear. Read sequence stops 3 residues before the CDR3 end, and the germline J gene provides the missing end. From germline, CDR1 is ENHRY and CDR2 SYGVKD. Trimming pared 3 bases from V and 4 bases from J, leaving 3 bases between. The CDR3 length is 11 residues.

The sequenced part of the CDR3 DNA is TGCAGTGCTAGAGATCCTCGAGGGCGAGGCGAG. This codes for CSARDPRGRGE. The whole CDR3 protein reads CSARDPRGRGEQYF. The chain recombines TRBV20-1 with TRBJ2-7, with D maybe TRBD2 (5 bases). The CDR3 end is not reached by the read, which stops 3 residues before it; the germline J gene fills it in. Trimming stripped 0 bases from V and 6 bases from J, with 15 bases between. Germline CDR1 reads DFQATT; CDR2 reads SNEGSKA (reference sequence). The CDR3 is 14 amino acids.

Details on this clone: The read is 3 residues too short to cover the CDR3 end, so that end is filled in from the germline J gene. The rearrangement links TRBV11-3 to TRBJ2-7; 7 positions agree with TRBD2. The J segment lost 2 bases and the V segment lost 1 base, leaving 5 bases of the junction unmatched. The CDR3 has 15 amino acids. CDR1 is SGHNT, CDR2 YENEEA, per germline. The CDR3 sequence: CASSLAPGGTYEQYF. CDR3 bases read: TGTGCCAGCAGCTTAGCCCCGGGGGGAACCTACGAG. Full variable domain (rest looked up from reference TRBV11-3 and TRBJ2-7): EAGVVQSPRYKIIEKKQPVAFWCNPISGHNTLYWYLQNLGQGPELLIRYENEEAVDDSQLPKDRFSAERLKGVDSTLKIQPAELGDSAVYLCASSLAPGGTYEQYFGPGTRLTVT.

Comments on this clone: The observed sequence ends 3 residues before the CDR3 terminus, with the missing tail filled in from the germline J gene. This sequence joins TRBV19 and TRBJ1-2; D is perhaps TRBD1 (5 bases). The V end was cut by 6 bases, the J end by 5 bases, with 13 bases between. The CDR3 length is 13 residues. The germline V gene encodes CDR1 LNHDA and CDR2 SQIVND (reference sequence). The CDR3 loop reads CASRPGIDYGYTF. The covered CDR3 bases are TGTGCCAGTAGGCCAGGGATCGATTATGGC.

CDR3 residues: CASVLGTGFGQPQHF. CDR3 DNA (partial): TGTGCCAGCGTGTTGGGGACAGGGTTTGGTCAGCCC. V usage is TRBV28 and J usage is TRBJ1-5, with TRBD1 identical over 9 bases. The CDR3 extends 3 residues past the end of the read, so its final part is completed from the germline J gene. Unmatched junction bases numbered 11, after V lost 8 bases and J lost 6 bases. The CDR3 has 15 amino acids. Germline CDR1 is MDHEN and CDR2 is SYDVKM.

Turning to this clone: The read terminates 3 residues ahead of where the CDR3 ends, so the germline J gene completes it. This chain joins TRBV20-1 and TRBJ1-4; a weak D match, TRBD1 (5 bases). Germline V gene data show CDR1 as DFQATT and CDR2 as SNEGSKA (reference sequence). V was clipped by 0 bases and J by 8 bases, with 10 bases between them. This CDR3 comprises 13 residues. CDR3: CSAREGRREKLFF. The CDR3 DNA, read in part, is TGCAGTGCTAGAGAGGGGCGTCGGGAAAAA.

Here the CDR3 reads CSDTTGTDTQYF. CDR3 DNA, as far as it was read: TGCAGCGATACGACAGGGACAGATACG. This chain connects TRBV29-1 to TRBJ2-3; TRBD1 matches at 7 bases. The read terminates 3 residues before the CDR3 end, so the remaining end is supplied by the germline J gene. CDR1 and CDR2 (germline): SQVTM, ANQGSEA. The CDR3 is 12 amino acids. J was trimmed by 3 bases and V by 7 bases; bases with no gene match: 4.

The CDR3 loop is CASSPGTGTYGYTF. The CDR3 bases that were read are TGTGCCAGCAGTCCCGGGACAGGCACCTATGGC. The chain employs TRBV2 and TRBJ1-2, with 8 bases that match TRBD1. The CDR3 end is not reached by the read, which stops 3 residues before it; the germline J gene fills it in. The CDR3 has 14 amino acids. Germline lookup yields CDR1 SNHLY and CDR2 FYNNEI. Unmatched junction bases numbered 6, after V lost 5 bases and J lost 4 bases. Looking up the rest from reference TRBV2 and TRBJ1-2 gives the full variable domain: EPEVTQTPSHQVTQMGQEVILRCVPISNHLYFYWYRQILGQKVEFLVSFYNNEISEKSEIFDDQFSVERPDGSNFTLKIRSTKLEDSAMYFCASSPGTGTYGYTFGSGTRLTVV.